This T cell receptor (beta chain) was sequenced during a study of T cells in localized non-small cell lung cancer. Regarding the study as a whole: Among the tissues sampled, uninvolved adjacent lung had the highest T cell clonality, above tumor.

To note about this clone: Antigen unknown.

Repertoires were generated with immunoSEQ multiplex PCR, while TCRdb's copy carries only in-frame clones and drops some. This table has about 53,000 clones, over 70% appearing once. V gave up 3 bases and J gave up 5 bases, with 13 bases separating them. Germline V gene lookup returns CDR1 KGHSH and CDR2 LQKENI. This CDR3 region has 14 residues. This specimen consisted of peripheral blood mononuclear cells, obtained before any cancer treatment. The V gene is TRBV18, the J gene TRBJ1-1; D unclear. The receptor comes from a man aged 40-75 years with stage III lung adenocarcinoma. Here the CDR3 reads CASSPPHGATEAFF. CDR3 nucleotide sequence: TGTGCCAGCTCACCCCCCCACGGAGCGACTGAAGCTTTCTTT.